The present T cell receptor (beta chain) was sequenced within a study of shared clonotypes between healthy human individuals. This CDR3 has 15 amino acids. V shed 1 base and J shed 0 bases, with 6 bases lying between them. The germline V gene has CDR1 SNHLY and CDR2 FYNNEI. Each sorted subset replicate got 200 ng genomic DNA, around 29,000 genomes. Study processing details: Owing to the provision of junction-only sequences devoid of quality scores by immunoSEQ, filtering differed. Profiled with immunoSEQ multiplex PCR; TCRdb holds only in-frame clones, not every one. From that table come the V and J calls and clone size; the DNA was used to work out D and trimming. In the table there are 1,500,000 or so clones, around 98.5% of which are singletons. For this clone: Different DNA sequences within this sample yield the same CDR3.

Partitioning of CD4+ cells yielded a CD45RA+ naive subset and a CD45RA-negative memory subset. The chain recombines TRBV2 with TRBJ1-4; no clear D gene. The receptor was derived from a man in his thirties or forties in good health. The sequenced sample was naive CD4+ T cells sorted from blood. Subset noted: CD45RA+ positively selected. The CDR3 here is CASSEGRATNEKLFF. CDR3 bases: TGTGCCAGCAGTGAAGGACGGGCAACTAATGAAAAACTGTTTTTT.